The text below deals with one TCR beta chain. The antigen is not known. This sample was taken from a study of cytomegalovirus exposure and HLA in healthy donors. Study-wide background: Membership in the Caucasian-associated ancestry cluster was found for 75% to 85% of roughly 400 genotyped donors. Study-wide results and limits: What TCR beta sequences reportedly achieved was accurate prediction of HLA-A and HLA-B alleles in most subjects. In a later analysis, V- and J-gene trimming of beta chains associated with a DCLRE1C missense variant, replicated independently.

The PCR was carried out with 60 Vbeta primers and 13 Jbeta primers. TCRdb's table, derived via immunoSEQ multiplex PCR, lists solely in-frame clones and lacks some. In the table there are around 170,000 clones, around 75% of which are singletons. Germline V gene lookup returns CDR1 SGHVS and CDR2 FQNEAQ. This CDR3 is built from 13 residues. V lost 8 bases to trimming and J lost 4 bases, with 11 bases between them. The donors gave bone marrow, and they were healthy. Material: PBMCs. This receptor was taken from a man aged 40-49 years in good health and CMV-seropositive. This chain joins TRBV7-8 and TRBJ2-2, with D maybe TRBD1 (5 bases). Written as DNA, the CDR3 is TGTGCCAGCCCGGCAGGGCTCACCGGGGAGCTGTTTTTT. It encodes CASPAGLTGELFF.